One T cell receptor beta chain is described in this entry. Which antigen it targets is not known. No per-base quality is available; no much larger clone lies one base away. Whole blood was collected in K2EDTA tubes by collaborating institutions according to the institutions' own protocols. For TCRbeta analysis, collaborators shipped samples in one of three forms: frozen whole blood, isolated PBMCs, or DNA extracted from either of those sample types. TCRbeta CDR3 regions were amplified from genomic DNA using the immunoSEQ Assay, a bias-controlled multiplex PCR. From the authors' description of their analysis: The number of nucleated cells in each sample was estimated by amplification of reference gene primers within the assay. To quantify the absolute abundance of each unique TCRbeta CDR3 rearrangement, sequence reads were collapsed and filtered. For each sample, productive Simpson clonality was calculated by taking the square root of Simpson's diversity index across productive rearrangements. The source is immuneACCESS, and TCRdb retained only in-frame sequences with V and J called. Part of the clones is not carried over; for the studies checked, unresolved V genes explain less than half of this, and the remainder is unexplained. That table furnishes V, J and clone size, whereas the DNA furnished D and trimming. For this sample there are under 75,000 clones; about 84% appear just once. The ten largest clones take up 6.5% to 7.5% of the sample.

The record originates from a study of blood T cell repertoires in COVID-19 (TCRdb year 2020). Turning to the overall study: Collaborator samples came from the United States, Italy and Spain and covered acute and convalescent phases of COVID-19. The material from the prospective study consisted of cDNA or gDNA derived from T cells, B-cell-depleted T cells, or PBMCs. Deeply sampled blood TCRbeta repertoires from subjects exposed to, actively infected with, or recovered from COVID-19 were included in the dataset. The repertoires were made available in a free public database intended to serve as a resource for research on the immune response to SARS-CoV-2. Samples were obtained from the ongoing ImmuneRACE study (first 160 participants) and from 950 to 1,500 subjects provided by 6 global collaborators. Nearly every sample came with metadata listing a de-identified subject ID, COVID-19 status, age in years and sex. Where HLA class I and class II types were available, the types were taken from metadata supplied by the sample provider, not from assay-based typing. Here is what the overall study found, with its caveats: Clinical and demographic metadata were provided uncurated, with the amount varying by source and participant.

Sequenced material: peripheral blood. This sequence was found in a man between 60 and 75 years old with acute or convalescent COVID-19.

The CDR3 corresponds to CASSYSGGASEQYF. The sequenced DNA is TGTGCCAGCAGTTATAGCGGGGGGGCGAGCGAGCAGTACTTC. The sequence joins TRBV2 to TRBJ2-7; 11 junctional bases match TRBD2. Per the germline V gene, SNHLY is the CDR1 and FYNNEI is the CDR2. The CDR3, from cysteine to phenylalanine, totals 14 residues. CDR3 DNA is the only sequence kept; it has 42 bases, read in frame from the first base. V and J are trimmed by 5 bases and 6 bases, and the gene matches miss 6 bases of the junction.